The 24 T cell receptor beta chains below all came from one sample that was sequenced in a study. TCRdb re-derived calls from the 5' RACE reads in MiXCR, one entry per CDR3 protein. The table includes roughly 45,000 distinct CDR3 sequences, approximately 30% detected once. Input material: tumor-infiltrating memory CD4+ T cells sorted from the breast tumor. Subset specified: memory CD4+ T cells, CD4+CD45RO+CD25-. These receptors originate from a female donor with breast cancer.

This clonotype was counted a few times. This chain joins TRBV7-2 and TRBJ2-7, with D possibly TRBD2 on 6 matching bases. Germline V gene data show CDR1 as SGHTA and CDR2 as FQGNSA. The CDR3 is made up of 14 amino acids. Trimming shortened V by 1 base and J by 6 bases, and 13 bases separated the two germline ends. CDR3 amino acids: CASSLGSAGVEQYF. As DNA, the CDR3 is TGTGCCAGCAGCTTAGGCTCAGCGGGCGTCGAGCAGTACTTC.

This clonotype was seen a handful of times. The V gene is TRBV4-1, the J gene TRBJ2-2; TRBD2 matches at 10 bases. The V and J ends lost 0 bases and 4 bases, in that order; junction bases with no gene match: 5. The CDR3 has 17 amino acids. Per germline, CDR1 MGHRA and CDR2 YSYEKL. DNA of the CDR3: TGCGCCAGCAGCCAAGAGAGCGGGGGGGCCTTCACCGGGGAGCTGTTTTTT. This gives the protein CASSQESGGAFTGELFF.

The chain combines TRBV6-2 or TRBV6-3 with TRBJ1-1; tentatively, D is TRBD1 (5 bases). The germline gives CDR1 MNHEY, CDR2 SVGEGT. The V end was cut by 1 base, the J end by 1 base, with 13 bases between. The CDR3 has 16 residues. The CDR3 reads CASSYWAGQGNTEAFF. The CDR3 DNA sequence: TGTGCCAGCAGTTACTGGGCAGGGCAGGGGAACACTGAAGCTTTCTTT.

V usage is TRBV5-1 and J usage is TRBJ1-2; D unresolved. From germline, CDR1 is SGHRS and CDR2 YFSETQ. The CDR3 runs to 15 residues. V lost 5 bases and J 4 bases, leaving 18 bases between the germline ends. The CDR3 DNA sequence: TGCGCCAGCAGATCTGGAACGACGGACCTCTATGGCTACACCTTC. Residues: CASRSGTTDLYGYTF.

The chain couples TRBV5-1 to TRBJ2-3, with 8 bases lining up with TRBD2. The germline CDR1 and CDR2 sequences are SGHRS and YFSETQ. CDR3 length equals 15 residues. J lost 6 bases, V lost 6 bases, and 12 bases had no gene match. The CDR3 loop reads CASTRAGETGDTQYF. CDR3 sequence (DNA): TGCGCCAGCACCAGAGCGGGAGAGACGGGGGATACGCAGTATTTT.

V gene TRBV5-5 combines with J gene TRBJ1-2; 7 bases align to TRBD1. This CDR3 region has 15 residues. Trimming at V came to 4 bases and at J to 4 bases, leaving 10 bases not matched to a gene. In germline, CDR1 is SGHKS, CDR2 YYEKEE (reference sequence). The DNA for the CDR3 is TGTGCCAGCAGCCAAGACGCGGGACAGCTCTATGGCTACACCTTC. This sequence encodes CASSQDAGQLYGYTF.

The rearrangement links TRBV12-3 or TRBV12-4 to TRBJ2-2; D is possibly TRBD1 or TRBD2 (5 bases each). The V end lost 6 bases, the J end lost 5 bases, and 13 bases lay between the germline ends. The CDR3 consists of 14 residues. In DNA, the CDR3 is TGTGCCAGCAGCCTACAGAGGGGAACCGGGGAGCTGTTTTTT. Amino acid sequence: CASSLQRGTGELFF.

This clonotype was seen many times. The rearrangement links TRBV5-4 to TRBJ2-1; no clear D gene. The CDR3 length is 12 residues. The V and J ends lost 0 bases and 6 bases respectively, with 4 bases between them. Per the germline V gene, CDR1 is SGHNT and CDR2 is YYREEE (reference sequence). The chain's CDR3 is CASSLGSNEQFF. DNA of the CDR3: TGTGCCAGCAGCTTGGGCAGCAATGAGCAGTTCTTC.

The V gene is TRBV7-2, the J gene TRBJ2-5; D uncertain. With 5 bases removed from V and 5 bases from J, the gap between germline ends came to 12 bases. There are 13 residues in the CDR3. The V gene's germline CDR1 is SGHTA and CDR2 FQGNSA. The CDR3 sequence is CASSTEFWETQYF. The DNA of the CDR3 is TGTGCCAGCAGCACTGAGTTCTGGGAGACCCAGTACTTC.

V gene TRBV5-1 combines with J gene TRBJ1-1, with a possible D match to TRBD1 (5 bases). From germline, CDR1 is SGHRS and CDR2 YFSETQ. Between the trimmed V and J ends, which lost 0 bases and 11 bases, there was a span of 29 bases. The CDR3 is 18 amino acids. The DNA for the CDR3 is TGCGCCAGCAGCTTGGAGATTTCGTCCTCTCAGGGTCAGGAAGACGCTTTCTTT. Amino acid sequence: CASSLEISSSQGQEDAFF.

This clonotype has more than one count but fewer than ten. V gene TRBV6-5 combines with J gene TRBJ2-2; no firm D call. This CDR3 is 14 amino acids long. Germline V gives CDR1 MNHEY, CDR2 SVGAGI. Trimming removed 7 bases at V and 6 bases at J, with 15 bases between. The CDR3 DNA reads TGTGCCAGCAAGAGGCAGCTTTTAGCCGGGGAGCTGTTTTTT. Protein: CASKRQLLAGELFF.

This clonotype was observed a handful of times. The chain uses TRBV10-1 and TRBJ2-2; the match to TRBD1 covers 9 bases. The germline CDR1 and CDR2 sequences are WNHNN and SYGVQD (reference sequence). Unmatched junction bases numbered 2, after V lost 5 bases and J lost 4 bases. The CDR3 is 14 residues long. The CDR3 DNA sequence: TGCGCCAGCAGTAAGACAGGGGGCACCGGGGAGCTGTTTTTT. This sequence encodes CASSKTGGTGELFF.

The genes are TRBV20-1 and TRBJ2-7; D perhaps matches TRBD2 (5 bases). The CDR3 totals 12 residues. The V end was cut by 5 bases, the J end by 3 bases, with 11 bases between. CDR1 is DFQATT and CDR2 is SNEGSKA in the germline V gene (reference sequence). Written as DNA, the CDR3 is TGCAGTGCTTGGGGAGACGTCTACGAGCAGTACTTC. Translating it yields CSAWGDVYEQYF.

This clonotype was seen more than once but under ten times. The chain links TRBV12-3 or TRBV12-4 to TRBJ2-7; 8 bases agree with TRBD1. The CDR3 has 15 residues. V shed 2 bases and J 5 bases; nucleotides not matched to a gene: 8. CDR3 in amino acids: CASSLNPRGLHEQYF. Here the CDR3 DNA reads TGTGCCAGCAGTTTAAACCCCAGGGGGCTACACGAGCAGTACTTC.

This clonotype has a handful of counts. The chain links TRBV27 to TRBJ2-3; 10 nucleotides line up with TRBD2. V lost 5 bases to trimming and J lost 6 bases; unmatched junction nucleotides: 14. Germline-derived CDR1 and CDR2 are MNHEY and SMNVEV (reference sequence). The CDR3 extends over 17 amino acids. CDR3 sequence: CASSKAPGTSVSDTQYF. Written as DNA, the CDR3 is TGTGCCAGCAGTAAAGCCCCCGGGACTAGCGTATCGGATACGCAGTATTTT.

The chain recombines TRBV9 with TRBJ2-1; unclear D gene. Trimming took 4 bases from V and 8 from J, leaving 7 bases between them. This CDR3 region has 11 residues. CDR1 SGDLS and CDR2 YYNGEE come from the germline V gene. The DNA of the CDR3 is TGTGCCAGCAGCCTTGACTATGAGCAGTTCTTC. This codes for CASSLDYEQFF. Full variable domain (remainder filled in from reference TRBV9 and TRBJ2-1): DSGVTQTPKHLITATGQRVTLRCSPRSGDLSVYWYQQSLDQGLQFLIQYYNGEERAKGNILERFSAQQFPDLHSELNLSSLELGDSALYFCASSLDYEQFFGPGTRLTVL.

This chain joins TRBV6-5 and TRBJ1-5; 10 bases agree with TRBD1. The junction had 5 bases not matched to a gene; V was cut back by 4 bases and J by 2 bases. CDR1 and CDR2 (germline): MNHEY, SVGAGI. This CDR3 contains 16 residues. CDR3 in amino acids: CASSLTGGYGNQPQHF. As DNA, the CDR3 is TGTGCCAGCAGTTTGACAGGGGGCTATGGCAATCAGCCCCAGCATTTT.

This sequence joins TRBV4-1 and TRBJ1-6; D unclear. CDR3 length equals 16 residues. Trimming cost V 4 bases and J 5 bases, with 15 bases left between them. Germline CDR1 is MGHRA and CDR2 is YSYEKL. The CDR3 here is CASSPRPFRDNSPLHF. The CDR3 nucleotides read TGCGCCAGCAGCCCAAGACCTTTTAGGGATAATTCACCCCTCCACTTT.

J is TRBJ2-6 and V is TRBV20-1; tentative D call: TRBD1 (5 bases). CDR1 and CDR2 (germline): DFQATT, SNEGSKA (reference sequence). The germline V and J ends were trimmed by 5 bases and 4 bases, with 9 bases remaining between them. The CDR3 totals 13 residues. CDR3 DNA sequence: TGCAGTGCTTGGGGCTGGGGGGCCAACGTCCTGACTTTC. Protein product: CSAWGWGANVLTF.

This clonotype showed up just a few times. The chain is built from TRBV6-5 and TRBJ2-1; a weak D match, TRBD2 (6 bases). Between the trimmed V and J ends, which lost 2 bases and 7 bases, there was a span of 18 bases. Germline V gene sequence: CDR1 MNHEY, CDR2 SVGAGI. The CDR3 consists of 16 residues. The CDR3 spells CASSYRGTHPKNEQFF. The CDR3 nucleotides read TGTGCCAGCAGTTACCGCGGGACGCATCCGAAAAATGAGCAGTTCTTC.

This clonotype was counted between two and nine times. The DNA for the CDR3 is TGTGCAAGTCGGACACTAGTTCGCCTCAGCACAGATACGCAGTATTTT. Its protein product is CASRTLVRLSTDTQYF. The V gene is TRBV12-2, the J gene TRBJ2-3; the D call in the table, TRBD2, was not verified against the DNA. TRBV12-2 is described as a pseudogene. The CDR3 totals 16 residues.

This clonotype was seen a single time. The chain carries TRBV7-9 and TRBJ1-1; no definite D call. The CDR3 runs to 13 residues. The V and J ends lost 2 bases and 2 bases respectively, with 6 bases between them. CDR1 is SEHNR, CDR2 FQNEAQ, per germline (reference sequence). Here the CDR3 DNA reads TGTGCCAGCAGCTTAAAAGCAAACACTGAAGCTTTCTTT. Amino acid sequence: CASSLKANTEAFF.

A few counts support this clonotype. The CDR3 DNA reads as TGCGCCAGCAGCTTGCCGACAGGCTACGAGCAGTACTTC. It codes for CASSLPTGYEQYF. The chain has TRBV5-1 and TRBJ2-7, with D possibly matching TRBD1 (6 bases). From germline, CDR1 is SGHRS and CDR2 YFSETQ. This CDR3 is 13 amino acids long. Between the trimmed V and J ends, which lost 1 base and 3 bases, there was a span of 8 bases.

DNA of the CDR3: TGTGCCAGCAGCGACAACCTAGCGGACAATAACAATGAGCAGTTCTTC. This encodes CASSDNLADNNNEQFF. The chain is built from TRBV9 and TRBJ2-1, with TRBD2 matching over 7 bases. V lost 3 bases, J lost 5 bases, and 11 bases stayed unmatched. The V gene's germline CDR1 is SGDLS and CDR2 YYNGEE. The CDR3 is 16 amino acids.